These 5 T cell receptor beta chains came from one sample sequenced in a study of molecular identifiers for immune sequencing clone quantification. TCRdb reprocessed the PCR reads via MiXCR and lists one record per CDR3 protein. The sample includes some 97,000 distinct CDR3 sequences, approximately 40% seen only once; the top ten take 4% to 4.5%. The sample was naive CD8+ T cells from blood, with Jurkat cell RNA spiked in. Indicated subset: FACS-sorted CD8+CD4-CCR7+CD45RA+ naive T cells. These receptors were collected from a human donor in good health. Some libraries in this study had Jurkat cell RNA spiked in.

This clonotype came up a few times. This rearrangement joins TRBV12-3 or TRBV12-4 to TRBJ1-3, with TRBD1 as a possible D gene (6 bases). CDR3 length equals 17 residues. Trimming took off 5 bases at V and 4 bases at J, with 21 bases between the two ends. The CDR3 spells CASSLPRGEQGGNTIYF. Written as DNA, the CDR3 is TGTGCCAGCAGTCTACCTCGAGGGGAACAGGGAGGAAACACCATATATTTT.

There are a few counts of this clonotype. The chain is built from TRBV29-1 and TRBJ2-7; D may be TRBD2 (6 bases). V was shortened by 7 bases and J by 0 bases, with 16 bases between the two germline ends. The CDR3 is 14 amino acids. Germline V lookup: CDR1 SQVTM, CDR2 ANQGSEA. CDR3 in DNA: TGCAGCGCGCGGGGAGGAACCAGCTCCTACGAGCAGTACTTC. This encodes CSARGGTSSYEQYF.

The V gene is TRBV5-1, the J gene TRBJ2-3; tentative D call: TRBD1 (6 bases). The CDR3 consists of 15 residues. The germline CDR1 and CDR2 sequences are SGHRS and YFSETQ. V was shortened by 1 base and J by 5 bases, with 14 bases between the two germline ends. The CDR3 loop reads CASSLPYREGDTQYF. The CDR3 coding sequence is TGCGCCAGCAGCTTGCCGTACAGGGAAGGAGATACGCAGTATTTT.

This clonotype was seen ten or more times. The rearrangement joins TRBV15 to TRBJ1-5; TRBD1 is a possible D gene (5 bases). Trimming cost V 5 bases and J 6 bases, with 8 bases left between them. The CDR3 is 12 residues long. Per germline, CDR1 LNHNV and CDR2 YYDKDF (reference sequence). The CDR3, as DNA: TGTGCCACCAGCCAGGGCATTCAGCCCCAGCATTTT. Translating gives CATSQGIQPQHF.

Many counts were recorded for this clonotype. The gene calls are TRBV19 and TRBJ1-5; the D is unclear. Germline-derived CDR1 and CDR2 are LNHDA and SQIVND (reference sequence). The V gene lost 8 bases and the J gene lost 1 base, with 15 bases spanning the gap. The CDR3 is made up of 15 amino acids. CDR3 protein: CASGPDGRSNQPQHF. DNA of the CDR3: TGTGCCAGTGGGCCGGACGGACGAAGCAATCAGCCCCAGCATTTT. Based on the CDR3 plus reference TRBV19 and TRBJ1-5, the full variable domain is DGGITQSPKYLFRKEGQNVTLSCEQNLNHDAMYWYRQDPGQGLRLIYYSQIVNDFQKGDIAEGYSVSREKKESFPLTVTSAQKNPTAFYLCASGPDGRSNQPQHFGDGTRLSIL.